A selection of T cell receptor beta chains follows, all from one sample in a study of shared clonotypes between healthy human individuals. Measured with immunoSEQ multiplex PCR; TCRdb has only the in-frame clones, and not every one. This sample has about 580,000 clones; 98% occur once, and the top ten carry 0.3%. Sequenced: naive CD8+ T cells sorted from blood. The receptors were gathered from a man aged 25-40 years in good health. Each CDR3 is given with its conserved first and last residue. Each record gives: V gene, CDR3 length, J gene, CDR3 protein.

V: TRBV30; length: 14; J: TRBJ2-7; CDR3: CAWSVGGPTVEQYF
V: TRBV11-2; length: 16; J: TRBJ2-5; CDR3: CASSLEILSVGETQYF
V: TRBV27; length: 15; J: TRBJ1-1; CDR3: CASSLLGDRGTEAFF
V: TRBV6-6; length: 15; J: TRBJ1-5; CDR3: CASSYLTGPNQPQHF
V: TRBV10-1; length: 14; J: TRBJ2-4; CDR3: CASPEQGWENIQYF
V: TRBV4-1; length: 12; J: TRBJ2-5; CDR3: CASALTGETQYF
V: TRBV6-5; length: 15; J: TRBJ2-2; CDR3: CASSYGQRNTGELFF
V: TRBV15; length: 15; J: TRBJ2-7; CDR3: CATSQVTGNSYEQYF
V: TRBV7-9; length: 14; J: TRBJ2-7; CDR3: CASSLAGVSYEQYF
V: TRBV4-2; length: 14; J: TRBJ2-2; CDR3: CASSQQLVTGELFF
V: TRBV7-9; length: 17; J: TRBJ2-3; CDR3: CASSLDDRTGGEDTQYF
V: TRBV27; length: 14; J: TRBJ2-3; CDR3: CASSRRGSTDTQYF
V: TRBV7-9; length: 13; J: TRBJ1-2; CDR3: CASSFAGGQGYTF
V: TRBV4-2; length: 14; J: TRBJ2-7; CDR3: CASSQPGASGEQYF
V: TRBV7-9; length: 16; J: TRBJ2-3; CDR3: CASSDRGTENTDTQYF
V: TRBV2; length: 15; J: TRBJ2-7; CDR3: CASREDRGGLGEQYF
V: TRBV7-9; length: 15; J: TRBJ1-4; CDR3: CASSPTGSTNEKLFF
V: TRBV9; length: 16; J: TRBJ2-1; CDR3: CASSVGTSGIYNEQFF
V: TRBV5-1; length: 15; J: TRBJ2-7; CDR3: CASSLFGRGQYEQYF
V: TRBV6-1; length: 16; J: TRBJ2-1; CDR3: CASSEYTSNSYNEQFF
V: TRBV2; length: 11; J: TRBJ2-3; CDR3: CARTEGNTQYF
V: TRBV29-1; length: 16; J: TRBJ2-7; CDR3: CSVTGLAGARLYEQYF
V: TRBV11-2; length: 12; J: TRBJ2-1; CDR3: CASSLVGNEQFF
V: TRBV11-2; length: 14; J: TRBJ2-7; CDR3: CASSSGSQVYEQYF
V: TRBV7-9; length: 17; J: TRBJ2-1; CDR3: CASSLPMSSRPYNEQFF
V: TRBV27; length: 15; J: TRBJ2-1; CDR3: CASSRGLADLGEQFF
V: TRBV27; length: 14; J: TRBJ1-5; CDR3: CAAGWLNSNQPQHF
V: TRBV27; length: 15; J: TRBJ2-1; CDR3: CASFKSGGNRDEQFF
V: TRBV4-2; length: 14; J: TRBJ2-7; CDR3: CASSPRLAGREQYF
V: TRBV4-1; length: 16; J: TRBJ1-1; CDR3: CASSQDFGHPNTEAFF
V: TRBV27; length: 18; J: TRBJ1-4; CDR3: CASSSAVLTRNGNEKLFF
V: TRBV4-1; length: 15; J: TRBJ1-5; CDR3: CASSPRAASNQPQHF
V: TRBV11-2; length: 13; J: TRBJ1-1; CDR3: CASSYARGTEAFF
V: TRBV27; length: 14; J: TRBJ2-1; CDR3: CASLLSPGVNEQFF
V: TRBV11-2; length: 11; J: TRBJ2-7; CDR3: CASSPSYEQYF
V: TRBV11-2; length: 17; J: TRBJ2-5; CDR3: CASSLADWLDDQETQYF
V: TRBV5-1; length: 16; J: TRBJ2-7; CDR3: CASSLPDRGPTYEQYF